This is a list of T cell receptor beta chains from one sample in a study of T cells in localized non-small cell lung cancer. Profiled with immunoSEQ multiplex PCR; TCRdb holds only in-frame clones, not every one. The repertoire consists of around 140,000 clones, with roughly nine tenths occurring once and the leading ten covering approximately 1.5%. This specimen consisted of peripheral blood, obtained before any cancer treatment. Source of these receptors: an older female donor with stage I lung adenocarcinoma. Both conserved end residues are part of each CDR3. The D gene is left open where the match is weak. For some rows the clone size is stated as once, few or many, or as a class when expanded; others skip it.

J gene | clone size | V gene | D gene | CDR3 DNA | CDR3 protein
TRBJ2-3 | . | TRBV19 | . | TGTGCCAGTAGTATTGGCTGGGGAGATACGCAGTATTTT | CASSIGWGDTQYF
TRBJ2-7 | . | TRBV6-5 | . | TGTGCCAGCACCCGCCCAGGTATCTACGAGCAGTACTTC | CASTRPGIYEQYF
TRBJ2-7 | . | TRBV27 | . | TGTGCCAGCAGTCGGGACTCATCCTACGAGCAGTACTTC | CASSRDSSYEQYF
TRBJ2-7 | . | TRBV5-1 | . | TGCGCCAGCAGCTTTATGACTAGTTCTATCGACGAGCAGTACTTC | CASSFMTSSIDEQYF
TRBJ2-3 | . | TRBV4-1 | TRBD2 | TGCGCCAGCAGCCAACCCTGGAGACTAGCGGGAGGATCAGATACGCAGTATTTT | CASSQPWRLAGGSDTQYF
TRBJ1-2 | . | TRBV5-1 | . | TGCGCCAGCAGCTTGGGGCAGAAGTATGGCTACACCTTC | CASSLGQKYGYTF
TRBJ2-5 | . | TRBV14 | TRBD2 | TGTGCCAGCAGCCAAGTCACCTCCCATCTAGCGGGAGGGAGGGGGCAAGAGACCCAGTACTTC | CASSQVTSHLAGGRGQETQYF
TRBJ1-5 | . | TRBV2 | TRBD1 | TGTGCCAGCAGGGCAGGGGGTAGTACGAGCAATCAGCCCCAGCATTTT | CASRAGGSTSNQPQHF
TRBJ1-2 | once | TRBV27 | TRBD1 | TGTGCCAGCAGCGTGGGATCAGGGGGCCTCCTCTATGGCTACACCTTC | CASSVGSGGLLYGYTF
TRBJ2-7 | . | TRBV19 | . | TGTGCCCACAATGGGGGCGCCTACGAGCAGTACTTC | CAHNGGAYEQYF
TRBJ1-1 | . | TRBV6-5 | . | TGTGCCAGCGAAGCAACAGGGCTGAACACTGAAGCTTTCTTT | CASEATGLNTEAFF
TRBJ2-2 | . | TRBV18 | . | TGTGCCAGCTCACCCCAACCGGCGGCAGGGACGGTTCCCGGGGAGCTGTTTTTT | CASSPQPAAGTVPGELFF
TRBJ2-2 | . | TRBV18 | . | TGTGCCAGCTCACCCCCCTCAACAGCCAACACCGGGGAGCTGTTTTTT | CASSPPSTANTGELFF
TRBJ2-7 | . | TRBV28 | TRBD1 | TGTGCCAGCAGTTTTCGAATGCACGGCAGGGGGCAGGGGGGCTACGAGCAGTACTTC | CASSFRMHGRGQGGYEQYF
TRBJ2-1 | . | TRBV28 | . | TGTGCCAGCAGTTTATACATCGCGCGGTACAATGAGCAGTTCTTC | CASSLYIARYNEQFF
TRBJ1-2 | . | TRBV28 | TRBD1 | TGTGCCAGCAGGACAGGGGGTGGATATGGCTACACCTTC | CASRTGGGYGYTF
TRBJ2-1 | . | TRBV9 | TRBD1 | TGTGCCAGCAGCGTAGTGACAGGGGGGTACAATGAGCAGTTCTTC | CASSVVTGGYNEQFF
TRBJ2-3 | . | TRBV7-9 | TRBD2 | TGTGCCAGCAGCCAGCGGGAGTTGTCAGATACGCAGTATTTT | CASSQRELSDTQYF
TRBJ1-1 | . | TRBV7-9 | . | TGTGCCAGCATCTACGGAGGTGGGAACACTGAAGCTTTCTTT | CASIYGGGNTEAFF
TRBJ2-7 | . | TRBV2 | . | TGTGCCAGCAGTGAAGGGATTACCTACGAGCAGTACTTC | CASSEGITYEQYF
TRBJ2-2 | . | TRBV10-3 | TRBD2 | TGTGCCATCATGAAACTAGCGGGAGGGATAGCCGGGGAGCTGTTTTTT | CAIMKLAGGIAGELFF
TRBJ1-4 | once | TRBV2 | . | TGTGCCAGCATGGGGTTTGGCAGGGCAGGTGAAAAACTGTTTTTT | CASMGFGRAGEKLFF
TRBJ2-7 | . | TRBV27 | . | TGTGCCAGCAGTCCACTTCAGGGGCGGGGAACTGTGGAGCAGTACTTC | CASSPLQGRGTVEQYF
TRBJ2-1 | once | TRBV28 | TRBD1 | TGTGCCAGCAGTTTATTGTCACGTTGGGACAGGGGTCACAATGAGCAGTTCTTC | CASSLLSRWDRGHNEQFF
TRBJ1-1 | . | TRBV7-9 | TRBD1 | TGTGCCAGCAGCTCTCGACAGGGAAAGAACACTGAAGCTTTCTTT | CASSSRQGKNTEAFF
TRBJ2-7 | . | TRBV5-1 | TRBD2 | TGCGCCAGCAGCCGGACTAGCGGGGGCTACGAGCAGTACTTC | CASSRTSGGYEQYF
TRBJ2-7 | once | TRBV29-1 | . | TGCAGCGTTGTGTGCCCCACAGGGGAGGTCGCCTACGAGCAGTACTTC | CSVVCPTGEVAYEQYF
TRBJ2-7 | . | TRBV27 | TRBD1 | TGTGCCAGCAGCAAACTTCGGGACAGGGAAGCCTCGAGCTCCTACGAGCAGTACTTC | CASSKLRDREASSSYEQYF
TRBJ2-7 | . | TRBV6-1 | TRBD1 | TGTGCCAGCAGGACCCTACAGGGGACCTACGAGCAGTACTTC | CASRTLQGTYEQYF